Listed below are T cell receptor beta chains from one sample, sequenced in a study of shared clonotypes between healthy human individuals. Generated by immunoSEQ multiplex PCR, the TCRdb table keeps only in-frame clones and is missing some. The sample gives a few million clones, 90% to 95% of which show up once; about 1.6% is in the top ten. The specimen sequenced was naive CD8+ T cells from PBMCs. The receptors originated from a man between 18 and 35 years old in good health. Some clones in this sample may be carry-over from other donors' samples. Each CDR3 is given with its conserved first and last residue. Fields, in order: CDR3 DNA, CDR3 protein, D gene, V gene, clone size, J gene. A D gene is named only where the DNA matches it firmly. Only some rows state a clone size, as once, few, many or a class for expanded clones.

cdr3_nt: TGTGCCAGTAGTATAACCGATAGAGAGCTGTTTTTT
cdr3_aa: CASSITDRELFF
d_call: -
v_call: TRBV19
clone_size: -
j_call: TRBJ2-2

cdr3_nt: TGTGCCAGCAGAATAAAACCGGGGCACAATCAGCCCCAGCATTTT
cdr3_aa: CASRIKPGHNQPQHF
d_call: -
v_call: TRBV27
clone_size: -
j_call: TRBJ1-5

cdr3_nt: TGTGCCAGCAGCCATAACATTGGGACTAGCAGGGAGCAGTACTTC
cdr3_aa: CASSHNIGTSREQYF
d_call: TRBD2
v_call: TRBV5-4
clone_size: -
j_call: TRBJ2-7

cdr3_nt: TGCGCCAGCAGCCCAAGAGGGACGACGGCGTCGGATGAGCAGTTCTTC
cdr3_aa: CASSPRGTTASDEQFF
d_call: -
v_call: TRBV4-1
clone_size: -
j_call: TRBJ2-1

cdr3_nt: TGTGCCAGCAGCATAGGGGCCCCTAGCACAGATACGCAGTATTTT
cdr3_aa: CASSIGAPSTDTQYF
d_call: -
v_call: TRBV7-3
clone_size: -
j_call: TRBJ2-3

cdr3_nt: TGTGCCAGCAGTTACTCGGGGGCTGGGGCCAACGTCCTGACTTTC
cdr3_aa: CASSYSGAGANVLTF
d_call: -
v_call: TRBV6-5
clone_size: -
j_call: TRBJ2-6

cdr3_nt: TGTGCCAGCAGTCCCGTTCGGGGTTTCGGGACCTACGAGCAGTACTTC
cdr3_aa: CASSPVRGFGTYEQYF
d_call: -
v_call: TRBV27
clone_size: -
j_call: TRBJ2-7

cdr3_nt: TGTGCCAGCAATCAGGGGGCTACGCAAGAGACCCAGTACTTC
cdr3_aa: CASNQGATQETQYF
d_call: TRBD1
v_call: TRBV9
clone_size: -
j_call: TRBJ2-5

cdr3_nt: TGTGCCAGCAGTTCCCCGAGCTCGGATAGTTATGGCTACACCTTC
cdr3_aa: CASSSPSSDSYGYTF
d_call: -
v_call: TRBV28
clone_size: -
j_call: TRBJ1-2

cdr3_nt: TGTGCCAGCGTAATGACAGGGACCAGGGAGCCCCAGCATTTT
cdr3_aa: CASVMTGTREPQHF
d_call: TRBD1
v_call: TRBV28
clone_size: -
j_call: TRBJ1-5

cdr3_nt: TGTGCCAGCAGTTTACGGACTAGCGGGATCTACGAGCAGTACTTC
cdr3_aa: CASSLRTSGIYEQYF
d_call: TRBD2
v_call: TRBV27
clone_size: -
j_call: TRBJ2-7

cdr3_nt: TGTGCCAGCAGCGCCGGACAGAGCTCCTACGAGCAGTACTTC
cdr3_aa: CASSAGQSSYEQYF
d_call: -
v_call: TRBV11-3
clone_size: -
j_call: TRBJ2-7

cdr3_nt: TGTGCCAGCAGCCCACATGCCGGGGAGCTGTTTTTT
cdr3_aa: CASSPHAGELFF
d_call: -
v_call: TRBV7-9
clone_size: once
j_call: TRBJ2-2

cdr3_nt: TGTGCCAGTAGTCTCCAGGGGGCTTACTATGGCTACACCTTC
cdr3_aa: CASSLQGAYYGYTF
d_call: TRBD1
v_call: TRBV19
clone_size: -
j_call: TRBJ1-2

cdr3_nt: TGCGCCAGCAGCCCTGAAGAAGGGGGACTAGCGGGGAGCTCCTACAATGAGCAGTTCTTC
cdr3_aa: CASSPEEGGLAGSSYNEQFF
d_call: TRBD2
v_call: TRBV4-3
clone_size: -
j_call: TRBJ2-1

cdr3_nt: TGTGCCTGGATACCGGGACTAGCGGATCTTAACCTCTCCTACAATGAGCAGTTCTTC
cdr3_aa: CAWIPGLADLNLSYNEQFF
d_call: TRBD2
v_call: TRBV30
clone_size: -
j_call: TRBJ2-1

cdr3_nt: TGTGCCAGCAGCTCGTCGGACATCTCCTACGAGCAGTACTTC
cdr3_aa: CASSSSDISYEQYF
d_call: -
v_call: TRBV11-2
clone_size: -
j_call: TRBJ2-7

cdr3_nt: TGCAGCGTTGTAAGCGACAGTGTCGAGCAGTACTTC
cdr3_aa: CSVVSDSVEQYF
d_call: -
v_call: TRBV29-1
clone_size: -
j_call: TRBJ2-7

cdr3_nt: TGTGCCAGCTACCTGAGCGGGGAGCTGTTTTTT
cdr3_aa: CASYLSGELFF
d_call: -
v_call: TRBV7-2
clone_size: few
j_call: TRBJ2-2

cdr3_nt: TGTGCCAGCACGACTAGACCCGCGGGGGCGCAGTATTTT
cdr3_aa: CASTTRPAGAQYF
d_call: TRBD2
v_call: TRBV27
clone_size: -
j_call: TRBJ2-3

cdr3_nt: TGTGCCAGCAGTGAAGAGGGCTATTACAATGAGCAGTTCTTC
cdr3_aa: CASSEEGYYNEQFF
d_call: -
v_call: TRBV6-1
clone_size: -
j_call: TRBJ2-1

cdr3_nt: TGCGCCAGCAGCTTAAGGACAGACTACGAGCAGTACTTC
cdr3_aa: CASSLRTDYEQYF
d_call: -
v_call: TRBV5-1
clone_size: -
j_call: TRBJ2-7

cdr3_nt: TGCGCCAGCAGCCAAGGTCCGTATGGGAGCTCCTACGAGCAGTACTTC
cdr3_aa: CASSQGPYGSSYEQYF
d_call: -
v_call: TRBV4-3
clone_size: -
j_call: TRBJ2-7